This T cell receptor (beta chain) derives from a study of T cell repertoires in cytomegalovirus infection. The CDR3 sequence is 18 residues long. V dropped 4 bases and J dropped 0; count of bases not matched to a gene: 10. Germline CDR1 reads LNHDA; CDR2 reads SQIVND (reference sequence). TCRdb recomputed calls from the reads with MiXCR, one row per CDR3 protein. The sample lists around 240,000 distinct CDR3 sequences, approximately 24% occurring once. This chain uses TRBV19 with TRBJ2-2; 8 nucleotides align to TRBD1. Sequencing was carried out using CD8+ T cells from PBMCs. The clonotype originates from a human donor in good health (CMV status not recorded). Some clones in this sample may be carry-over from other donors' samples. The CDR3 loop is CASSTDREPQANTGELFF. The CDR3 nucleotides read TGTGCCAGTAGTACGGACAGGGAACCACAGGCGAACACCGGGGAGCTGTTTTTT.